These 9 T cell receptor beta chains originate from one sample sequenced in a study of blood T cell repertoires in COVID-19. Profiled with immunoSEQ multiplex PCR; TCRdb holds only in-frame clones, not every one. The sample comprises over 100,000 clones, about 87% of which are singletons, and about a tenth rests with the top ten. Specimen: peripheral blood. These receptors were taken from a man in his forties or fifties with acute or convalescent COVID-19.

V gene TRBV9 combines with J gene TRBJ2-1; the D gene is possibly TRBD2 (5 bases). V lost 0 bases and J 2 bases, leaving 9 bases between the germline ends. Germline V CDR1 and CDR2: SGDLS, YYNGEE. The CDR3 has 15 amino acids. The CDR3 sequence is CASSVAGLAYNEQFF. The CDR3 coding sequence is TGTGCCAGCAGCGTAGCGGGGTTAGCCTACAATGAGCAGTTCTTC.

CDR3 residues: CASSYLRGSGVAGELFF. The DNA of the CDR3 is TGTGCCAGCAGTTACTTACGAGGTAGCGGGGTCGCCGGGGAGCTGTTTTTT. The chain uses TRBV6-2 or TRBV6-3 and TRBJ2-2; 8 bases fit TRBD2. Germline CDR1 is MNHEY and CDR2 is SVGEGT. Trimming at V came to 1 base and at J to 6 bases, leaving 10 bases not matched to a gene. The CDR3 contains 17 residues.

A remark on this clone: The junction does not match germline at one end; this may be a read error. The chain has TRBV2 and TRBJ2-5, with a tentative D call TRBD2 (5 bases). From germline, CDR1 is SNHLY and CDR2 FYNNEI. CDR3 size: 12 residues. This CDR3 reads CASSEWGEAQYF. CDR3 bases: TGTGCCAGCAGTGAATGGGGAGAGGCCCAGTACTTC.

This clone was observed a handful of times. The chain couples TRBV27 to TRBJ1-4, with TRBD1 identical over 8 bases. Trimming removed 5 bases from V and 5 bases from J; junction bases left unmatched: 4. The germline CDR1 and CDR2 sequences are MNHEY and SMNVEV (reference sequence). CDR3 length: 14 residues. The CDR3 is CASSPRTGNEKLFF. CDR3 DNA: TGTGCCAGCAGTCCAAGGACAGGGAATGAAAAACTGTTTTTT.

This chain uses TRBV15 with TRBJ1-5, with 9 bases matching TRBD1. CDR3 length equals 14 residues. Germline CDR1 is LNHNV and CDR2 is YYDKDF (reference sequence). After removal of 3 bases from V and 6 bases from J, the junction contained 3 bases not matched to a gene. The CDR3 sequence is CATSRDRGRQPQHF. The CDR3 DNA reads TGTGCCACCAGCAGGGACAGGGGCCGTCAGCCCCAGCATTTT.

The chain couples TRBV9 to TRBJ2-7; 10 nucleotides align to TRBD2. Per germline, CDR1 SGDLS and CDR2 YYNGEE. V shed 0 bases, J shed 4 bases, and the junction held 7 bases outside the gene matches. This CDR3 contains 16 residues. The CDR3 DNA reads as TGTGCCAGCAGCGTAGGTGAGGCTAGCGGGGGATACGAGCAGTACTTC. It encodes CASSVGEASGGYEQYF.

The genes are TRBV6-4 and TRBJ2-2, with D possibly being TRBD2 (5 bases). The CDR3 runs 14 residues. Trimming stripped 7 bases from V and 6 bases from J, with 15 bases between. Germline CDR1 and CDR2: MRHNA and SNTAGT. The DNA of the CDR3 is TGTGCCAGCAAAACCGAGGGTCGGGCCGGGGAGCTGTTTTTT. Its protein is CASKTEGRAGELFF.

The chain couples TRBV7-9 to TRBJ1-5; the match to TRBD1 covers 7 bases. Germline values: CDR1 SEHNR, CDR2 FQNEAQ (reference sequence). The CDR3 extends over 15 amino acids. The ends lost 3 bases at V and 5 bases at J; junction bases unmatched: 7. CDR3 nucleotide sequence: TGTGCCAGCAGCTTTTCGACAGGGTTTTATCAGCCCCAGCATTTT. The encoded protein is CASSFSTGFYQPQHF.

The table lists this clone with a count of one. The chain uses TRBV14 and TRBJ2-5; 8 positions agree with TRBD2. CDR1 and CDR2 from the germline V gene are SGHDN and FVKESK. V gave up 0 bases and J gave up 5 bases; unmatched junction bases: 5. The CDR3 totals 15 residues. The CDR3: CASSQDGTRKETQYF. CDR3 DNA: TGTGCCAGCAGCCAAGATGGGACTAGAAAGGAGACCCAGTACTTC.